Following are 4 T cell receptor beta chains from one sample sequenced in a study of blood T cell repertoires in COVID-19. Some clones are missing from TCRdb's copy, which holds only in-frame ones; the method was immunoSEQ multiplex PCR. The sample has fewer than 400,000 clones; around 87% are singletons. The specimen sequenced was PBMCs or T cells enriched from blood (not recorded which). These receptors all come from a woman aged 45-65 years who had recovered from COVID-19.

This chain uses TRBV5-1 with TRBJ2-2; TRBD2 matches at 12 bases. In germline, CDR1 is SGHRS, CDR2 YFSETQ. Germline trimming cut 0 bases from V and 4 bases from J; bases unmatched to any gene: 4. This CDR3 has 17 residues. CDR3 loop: CASSLVLAGGPTGELFF. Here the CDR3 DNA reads TGCGCCAGCAGCTTGGTCCTAGCGGGGGGGCCCACCGGGGAGCTGTTTTTT.

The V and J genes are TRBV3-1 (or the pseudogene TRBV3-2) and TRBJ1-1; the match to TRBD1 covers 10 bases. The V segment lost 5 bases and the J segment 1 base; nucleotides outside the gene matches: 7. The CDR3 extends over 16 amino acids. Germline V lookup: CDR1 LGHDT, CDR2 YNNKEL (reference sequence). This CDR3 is CASSSTGGGENTEAFF. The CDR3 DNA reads TGTGCCAGCAGCTCGACAGGGGGCGGTGAGAACACTGAAGCTTTCTTT.

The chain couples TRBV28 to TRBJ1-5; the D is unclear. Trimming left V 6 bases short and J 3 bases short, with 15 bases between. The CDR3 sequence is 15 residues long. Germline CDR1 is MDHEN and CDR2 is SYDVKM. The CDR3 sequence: CASSVTIGSNQPQHF. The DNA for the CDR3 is TGTGCCAGCAGCGTCACAATCGGGTCCAATCAGCCCCAGCATTTT.

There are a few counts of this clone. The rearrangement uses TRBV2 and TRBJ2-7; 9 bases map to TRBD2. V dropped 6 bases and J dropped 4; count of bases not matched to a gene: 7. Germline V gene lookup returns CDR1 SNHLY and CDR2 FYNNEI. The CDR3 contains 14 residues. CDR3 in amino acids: CASSIAGDKYEQYF. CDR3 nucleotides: TGTGCCAGCAGCATAGCGGGGGATAAGTACGAGCAGTACTTC.